Listed here are 32 T cell receptor beta chains from one sample, sequenced in a study of blood T cell repertoires in COVID-19 (dated by TCRdb to the early 2020s). The method behind the library was the immunoSEQ multiplex PCR assay. TCRdb carries this immuneACCESS record with in-frame sequences only. Its versions omit some clonotypes, under half of them owing to an unresolved V gene in the studies checked, with the rest unexplained. Recorded for this sample are under 250,000 clones; more than 65% of them occurred a single time. Roughly 2.3% of the sample belongs to the ten largest clones. Sequenced input: peripheral blood. These receptors came from a woman in her sixties with acute or convalescent COVID-19.

The chain combines TRBV21-1 with TRBJ1-2. TRBV21-1 is described as a pseudogene. The CDR3 totals 17 residues. CDR3 nucleotides: TGTGCCAGCAGCAAAAGTAAAGGGCGGGGGCGGCCCTATGGCTACACCTTC. Amino acids: CASSKSKGRGRPYGYTF.

The chain combines TRBV18 with TRBJ2-1; TRBD1 aligns across 7 bases. This CDR3 comprises 15 residues. V was pared by 3 bases and J by 5 bases, with 7 bases of the junction left unmatched. Germline CDR1 is KGHSH and CDR2 is LQKENI. CDR3: CASSPGQYTNNEQFF. The CDR3, as DNA: TGTGCCAGCTCACCGGGACAGTATACAAACAATGAGCAGTTCTTC.

The genes are TRBV9 and TRBJ1-3; D unclear. The CDR3 contains 16 residues. The ends were cut back, 3 bases at V and 0 bases at J, with 13 bases in the middle. The germline CDR1 and CDR2 sequences are SGDLS and YYNGEE. The CDR3 DNA sequence: TGTGCCAGCAGCGCACTTAAAGTAAGCTCTGGAAACACCATATATTTT. Protein sequence: CASSALKVSSGNTIYF. Full variable domain (outside the CDR3, taken from reference TRBV9 and TRBJ1-3): DSGVTQTPKHLITATGQRVTLRCSPRSGDLSVYWYQQSLDQGLQFLIQYYNGEERAKGNILERFSAQQFPDLHSELNLSSLELGDSALYFCASSALKVSSGNTIYFGEGSWLTVV.

The CDR3 protein is CASTSFPGTAGYTF. Here the CDR3 DNA reads TGTGCCAGCACCTCTTTTCCCGGGACAGCTGGCTACACCTTC. The chain combines TRBV7-9 with TRBJ1-2; 7 bases line up with TRBD1. The germline V gene has CDR1 SEHNR and CDR2 FQNEAQ (reference sequence). The CDR3 runs 14 residues. The trim removed 7 bases at V and 7 bases at J, leaving 12 bases unmatched. The full variable domain, completed using reference TRBV7-9 and TRBJ1-2, is DTGVSQNPRHKITKRGQNVTFRCDPISEHNRLYWYRQTLGQGPEFLTYFQNEAQLEKSRLLSDRFSAERPKGSFSTLEIQRTEQGDSAMYLCASTSFPGTAGYTFGSGTRLTVV.

The chain has TRBV3-1 (or the pseudogene TRBV3-2) and TRBJ2-1; 9 bases fit TRBD2. Per germline, CDR1 LGHDT and CDR2 YNNKEL (reference sequence). The CDR3 extends over 17 amino acids. V gave up 3 bases and J gave up 0 bases; unmatched junction bases: 6. CDR3 residues: CASSHLSGGSSYNEQFF. The CDR3 bases are TGTGCCAGCAGCCACCTCAGCGGGGGGTCCTCCTACAATGAGCAGTTCTTC.

This chain joins TRBV11-2 and TRBJ1-1; perhaps TRBD1 as D (5 bases). The CDR3 extends over 15 amino acids. Germline V gene data show CDR1 as SGHAT and CDR2 as FQNNGV. Deletions cut 5 bases from V and 4 bases from J, with 17 bases between. This CDR3 is CASSDSRGFGTEAFF. For the CDR3, the DNA is TGTGCCAGCAGCGATAGCCGGGGGTTTGGCACTGAAGCTTTCTTT.

This clone has only a few counts. J is TRBJ2-2 and V is TRBV6-6, with D uncertain. Trimming removed 5 bases at V and 1 base at J, with 20 bases between. The CDR3 is 18 residues long. Germline V gene data show CDR1 as MNHNY and CDR2 as SVGAGI (reference sequence). CDR3 DNA: TGTGCCAGCAGTCCTTCCTGGCGGCCCCAAATGAACACCGGGGAGCTGTTTTTT. This encodes CASSPSWRPQMNTGELFF.

Only one count was recorded for this clone. The chain has TRBV6-5 and TRBJ1-5, with D uncertain. The CDR3 is 13 residues long. The germline V gene encodes CDR1 MNHEY and CDR2 SVGAGI. V was cut by 2 bases and J by 7 bases, with 9 bases left in between. CDR3 region: CASSYGGSQPQHF. The CDR3 nucleotides read TGTGCCAGCAGTTACGGAGGTTCGCAGCCCCAGCATTTT.

J is TRBJ1-2 and V is TRBV9; D is uncertain. Per the germline V gene, CDR1 is SGDLS and CDR2 is YYNGEE. The germline V and J ends were trimmed by 1 base and 3 bases, with 7 bases remaining between them. This CDR3 comprises 13 residues. This CDR3 is CASSVSTDYGYTF. The CDR3 nucleotides are TGTGCCAGCAGCGTATCTACCGACTATGGCTACACCTTC.

The rearrangement uses TRBV5-1 and TRBJ2-4, with 13 nucleotides matching TRBD2. The CDR3 consists of 15 residues. The V gene end was trimmed by 4 bases and the J gene end by 6 bases; junction bases not matched to a gene: 4. The V gene's germline CDR1 is SGHRS and CDR2 YFSETQ. For the CDR3, the DNA is TGCGCCAGCAGCGCCGGGACTAGCGGGGTAAACATTCAGTACTTC. This sequence encodes CASSAGTSGVNIQYF.

The rearrangement uses TRBV7-9 and TRBJ1-2, with TRBD1 matching over 10 bases. CDR1 and CDR2 from the germline V gene are SEHNR and FQNEAQ (reference sequence). V was pared by 3 bases and J by 4 bases, with 11 bases of the junction left unmatched. The CDR3 spans 17 residues. CDR3 residues: CASSLDRDRGPGYGYTF. CDR3 DNA: TGTGCCAGCAGCTTGGACCGGGACAGGGGCCCGGGCTATGGCTACACCTTC.

The chain joins TRBV6-2 or TRBV6-3 to TRBJ1-3; TRBD1 is a possible D gene (6 bases). This CDR3 comprises 14 residues. V lost 2 bases, J lost 2 bases, and 7 bases lay in between. Per germline, CDR1 MNHEY and CDR2 SVGEGT. The CDR3 sequence: CASSYGGPGNTIYF. DNA of the CDR3: TGTGCCAGCAGTTACGGGGGCCCTGGAAACACCATATATTTT.

V usage is TRBV7-2 and J usage is TRBJ1-5; TRBD1 matches at 9 bases. J gave up 5 bases and V 5 bases, and 4 bases lay outside the gene matches. CDR1 and CDR2 from the germline V gene are SGHTA and FQGNSA. The CDR3 contains 14 residues. The CDR3 loop is CASSPRTGDQPQHF. CDR3 DNA: TGTGCCAGCAGCCCGCGGACAGGGGATCAGCCCCAGCATTTT. The variable domain in full, with the rest retrieved from reference TRBV7-2 and TRBJ1-5, is GAGVSQSPSNKVTEKGKDVELRCDPISGHTALYWYRQSLGQGLEFLIYFQGNSAPDKSGLPSDRFSAERTGGSVSTLTIQRTQQEDSAVYLCASSPRTGDQPQHFGDGTRLSIL.

The V and J genes are TRBV5-6 and TRBJ1-2, with 10 bases aligning to TRBD1. V lost 0 bases and J lost 4; bases outside the gene matches: 3. Germline CDR1 SGHDT, CDR2 YYEEEE. This CDR3 spans 15 amino acids. The CDR3 DNA follows: TGTGCCAGCAGCTTGGTTGGGGACAGGGGCTATGGCTACACCTTC. Translating it yields CASSLVGDRGYGYTF.

This clone occurred once. The chain uses TRBV5-4 and TRBJ1-1; 10 bases are a match to TRBD1. V trimming: 4 bases; J trimming: 11 bases; junction bases outside the gene matches: 8. The CDR3 is 13 amino acids. Germline V gives CDR1 SGHNT, CDR2 YYREEE (reference sequence). CDR3 region: CASSSPDRGGAFF. As DNA, the CDR3 is TGTGCCAGCAGCAGCCCGGACAGGGGGGGGGCTTTCTTT.

This clone came up once. The V and J genes are TRBV7-2 and TRBJ2-7; 9 bases align to TRBD2. The trim removed 1 base at V and 4 bases at J, leaving 14 bases unmatched. CDR3 length equals 18 residues. Germline V lookup: CDR1 SGHTA, CDR2 FQGNSA. The CDR3 region is CASSLVFSSVAGAYEQYF. The CDR3 coding sequence is TGTGCCAGCAGCTTAGTTTTCTCTTCCGTAGCGGGGGCGTACGAGCAGTACTTC.

The chain combines TRBV5-6 with TRBJ2-7; TRBD1 agrees at 7 bases. Trimming cost V 2 bases and J 6 bases; bases outside gene matches: 5. The CDR3 sequence is 13 residues long. Germline assignment: CDR1 SGHDT and CDR2 YYEEEE. CDR3 DNA sequence: TGTGCCAGCAGCTTAGACAGGGATCGCGAGCAGTACTTC. Translating gives CASSLDRDREQYF.

The rearrangement links TRBV6-5 to TRBJ1-2; 7 bases agree with TRBD1. This CDR3 spans 12 amino acids. Trimming removed 7 bases from V and 8 bases from J; junction bases left unmatched: 7. The germline gives CDR1 MNHEY, CDR2 SVGAGI. Written as DNA, the CDR3 is TGTGCCAGCACCGGACAGGAGGGAGGCTACACCTTC. It codes for CASTGQEGGYTF.

The chain couples TRBV4-1 to TRBJ1-1; D uncertain. Germline CDR1 reads MGHRA; CDR2 reads YSYEKL. V was cut by 0 bases and J by 2 bases, with 10 bases left in between. The CDR3 covers 15 residues. The CDR3 sequence: CASSQDAHKNTEAFF. The DNA for the CDR3 is TGCGCCAGCAGCCAAGACGCACACAAAAACACTGAAGCTTTCTTT.

This clone appeared a single time. The chain joins TRBV6-1 to TRBJ2-2; possibly TRBD2 for D (6 bases). Germline lookup yields CDR1 MNHNS and CDR2 SASEGT. The CDR3 spans 14 residues. V was clipped by 2 bases and J by 6 bases, with 10 bases between them. The CDR3 region is CASSELGGPGELFF. The CDR3, as DNA: TGTGCCAGCAGTGAACTCGGGGGACCCGGGGAGCTGTTTTTT.

J is TRBJ1-1 and V is TRBV4-2; no definite D call. The CDR3 contains 13 residues. Germline lookup yields CDR1 LGHNA and CDR2 YNFKEQ. The germline V and J ends were trimmed by 0 bases and 8 bases, with 10 bases remaining between them. Here the CDR3 reads CASSQDVGLEAFF. CDR3 DNA sequence: TGTGCCAGCAGCCAAGATGTGGGCCTCGAAGCTTTCTTT.

The V gene is TRBV6-6, the J gene TRBJ1-1, with D perhaps TRBD1 (6 bases). The CDR3 length is 14 residues. V shed 6 bases and J shed 5 bases, with 16 bases lying between them. Germline V gives CDR1 MNHNY, CDR2 SVGAGI (reference sequence). The CDR3 loop reads CASRQRQASTEAFF. Written as DNA, the CDR3 is TGTGCCAGCAGACAAAGACAGGCCTCAACTGAAGCTTTCTTT.

This chain uses TRBV5-1 with TRBJ2-3, with D maybe TRBD1 (7 bases). From germline, CDR1 is SGHRS and CDR2 YFSETQ. V shed 4 bases and J shed 0 bases, with 15 bases lying between them. The CDR3 covers 16 residues. The CDR3 region has the DNA TGCGCCAGCAGCCCAGGGGGGACGCTTAGCACAGATACGCAGTATTTT. Amino acids: CASSPGGTLSTDTQYF.

This sequence joins TRBV4-3 and TRBJ2-7, with D maybe TRBD1 (6 bases). Trimming took off 3 bases at V and 3 bases at J, with 9 bases between the two ends. Germline-derived CDR1 and CDR2 are LGHNA and YSLEER. The CDR3 extends over 13 amino acids. The DNA for the CDR3 is TGCGCCAGCAGCCATGAGACAGGCTACGAGCAGTACTTC. This gives the protein CASSHETGYEQYF.

J is TRBJ2-7 and V is TRBV29-1; the D is unclear. CDR1 is SQVTM, CDR2 ANQGSEA, per germline. V was clipped by 5 bases and J by 1 base, with 6 bases between them. The CDR3 has 11 residues. The CDR3 reads CSVLVSYEQYF. The CDR3 DNA follows: TGCAGCGTTCTAGTTTCCTACGAGCAGTACTTC.

The V gene is TRBV5-6, the J gene TRBJ2-6; D not certain. V was shortened by 0 bases and J by 4 bases, with 5 bases between the two germline ends. This CDR3 spans 14 amino acids. CDR1 and CDR2 (germline): SGHDT, YYEEEE. The DNA of the CDR3 is TGTGCCAGCAGCTTGGGACACGGGGCCAACGTCCTGACTTTC. Residues: CASSLGHGANVLTF.

As DNA, the CDR3 is TGTGCCAGCCAAAAGGAACAGAGCTCCTACGAGCAGTACTTC. It codes for CASQKEQSSYEQYF. The genes are TRBV6-7 and TRBJ2-7; no clear D. TRBV6-7 falls under the ORF class, with uncertain function. The CDR3 extends over 14 amino acids. The germline V and J ends were trimmed by 8 bases and 0 bases, with 14 bases remaining between them.

The chain links TRBV6-5 to TRBJ1-1; possibly TRBD1 for D (5 bases). Trimming shortened V by 0 bases and J by 5 bases, and 13 bases separated the two germline ends. CDR1 is MNHEY and CDR2 is SVGAGI in the germline V gene. This CDR3 comprises 15 residues. In nucleotides, the CDR3 is TGTGCCAGCAGTTACTCGATCCCAAAGGGGACTGAAGCTTTCTTT. Translated, it gives CASSYSIPKGTEAFF.

The chain joins TRBV5-1 to TRBJ2-1, with TRBD1 as a possible D gene (7 bases). In germline, CDR1 is SGHRS, CDR2 YFSETQ. V was pared by 0 bases and J by 7 bases, with 14 bases between. This CDR3 is built from 15 residues. CDR3 sequence (DNA): TGCGCCAGCAGCTTGGGGCAGGGGGGTTGGAATGAGCAGTTCTTC. It translates to CASSLGQGGWNEQFF.

This CDR3 reads CASSFMRRAGGYTQYF. CDR3 nucleotide sequence: TGTGCCAGCAGTTTTATGCGCCGCGCGGGGGGCTATACGCAGTATTTT. The chain uses TRBV28 and TRBJ2-3, with 8 bases matching TRBD2. Germline trimming cut 3 bases from V and 7 bases from J; bases unmatched to any gene: 12. This CDR3 region has 16 residues. Germline V gene lookup returns CDR1 MDHEN and CDR2 SYDVKM. The full variable domain, with the rest looked up from reference TRBV28 and TRBJ2-3, is DVKVTQSSRYLVKRTGEKVFLECVQDMDHENMFWYRQDPGLGLRLIYFSYDVKMKEKGDIPEGYSVSREKKERFSLILESASTNQTSMYLCASSFMRRAGGYTQYFGPGTRLTVL.

The V call is TRBV28, the J call TRBJ1-6; 9 bases are shared with TRBD1. The length of the CDR3 is 15 residues. Per germline, CDR1 MDHEN and CDR2 SYDVKM. V was clipped by 7 bases and J by 7 bases; unmatched bases: 8. CDR3 sequence reads: CASTDRGEGNSPLHF. The CDR3 DNA is TGTGCCAGCACGGACAGGGGCGAGGGGAATTCACCCCTCCACTTT.

As DNA, the CDR3 is TGTGCCACCAGCAAAGGGACAGGGGTCTTCACTGAAGCTTTCTTT. This gives the protein CATSKGTGVFTEAFF. The V gene is TRBV15, the J gene TRBJ1-1; 10 nucleotides align to TRBD1. The CDR3 spans 15 residues. CDR1 and CDR2 (germline): LNHNV, YYDKDF (reference sequence). The V and J ends lost 4 bases and 4 bases, in that order; junction bases with no gene match: 6.